This T cell receptor beta chain was observed in a study of shared clonotypes between healthy human individuals. The data were produced by immunoSEQ multiplex PCR, yet TCRdb's version contains in-frame clones alone and is incomplete. Counted here are roughly 2.4 million clones, 90% to 97% occurring once; the ten biggest clones make up around 0.13%. Turning to this clone: What it binds is not known.

Findings of the study overall: Naive subsets usually exceeded memory subsets in estimated richness.

The CDR3 consists of 14 residues. Between the trimmed V and J ends, which lost 2 bases and 0 bases, there was a span of 6 bases. Germline V lookup: CDR1 LGHNA, CDR2 YSLEER. This chain joins TRBV4-3 and TRBJ2-3; D remains ambiguous. The clonotype originates from a man aged 18 to 29 in good health. The sequenced material came from naive CD4+ T cells sorted from blood. The sample's subset: CD45RA+ positively selected. For the CDR3, the DNA is TGCGCCAGCAGCCAAACTCTAAGCACAGATACGCAGTATTTT. This sequence encodes CASSQTLSTDTQYF.